This TCR beta chain was retrieved from a study of CD8 T cells in Susac syndrome. On the study more broadly: Susac syndrome patients were untreated, on corticosteroids with some adding intravenous immunoglobulin, or on intravenous immunoglobulin only. Regarding the study as a whole: Clonal expansion did not appear in Susac syndrome CD4+ T cell repertoires.

An amount of RNA that ranged from roughly 0.5 to 1 ug was reverse transcribed with random hexamers. MiXCR, run by TCRdb on the immunoSEQ multiplex PCR reads, gives a single entry per CDR3 protein. The table lists more than 150,000 distinct CDR3 sequences, around 95% of them singletons. The study sequenced TCR beta in blood CD8+ and CD4+ T cells. Turning to this clonotype: The antigen remains unidentified.

Trimming at V came to 7 bases and at J to 0 bases, leaving 5 bases not matched to a gene. The CDR3 loop spans 14 amino acids. Germline lookup yields CDR1 MDHEN and CDR2 SYDVKM. The rearrangement links TRBV28 to TRBJ1-1; 7 bases are a match to TRBD1. Sequenced sample: CD4+ T cells from PBMCs. The receptor was derived from a human donor with Susac syndrome. This CDR3 is CASIPGTVNTEAFF. CDR3 DNA: TGTGCCAGCATCCCCGGGACAGTGAACACTGAAGCTTTCTTT. The complete variable domain, with remaining parts taken from reference TRBV28 and TRBJ1-1, reads DVKVTQSSRYLVKRTGEKVFLECVQDMDHENMFWYRQDPGLGLRLIYFSYDVKMKEKGDIPEGYSVSREKKERFSLILESASTNQTSMYLCASIPGTVNTEAFFGQGTRLTVV.